This TCR beta chain was recovered during a study of cytomegalovirus exposure and HLA in healthy donors. Findings of the study overall: Another analysis was done later, and it associated over 15,000 TCR beta sequences with HLA alleles at 0.05 false discovery rate.

Researchers ran the PCR with 60 Vbeta and 13 Jbeta primers. Profiled with immunoSEQ multiplex PCR; TCRdb holds only in-frame clones, not every one. Of approximately 110,000 clones detected, roughly 70% appear once; the ten largest clones hold approximately 10%. Note on this clone: What it recognizes is unknown.

The germline V gene encodes CDR1 SGHRS and CDR2 YFSETQ. V was pared by 1 base and J by 0 bases, with 10 bases of the junction left unmatched. The CDR3 runs 18 residues. Material: PBMCs. The V and J genes are TRBV5-1 and TRBJ1-1; TRBD1 aligns across 9 bases. The TCR sequence derives from a man aged 35 to 55 in good health and CMV-seropositive. CDR3 protein: CASSLPPGQGRLNTEAFF. CDR3 nucleotide sequence: TGCGCCAGCAGCTTGCCCCCGGGACAGGGACGATTGAACACTGAAGCTTTCTTT.